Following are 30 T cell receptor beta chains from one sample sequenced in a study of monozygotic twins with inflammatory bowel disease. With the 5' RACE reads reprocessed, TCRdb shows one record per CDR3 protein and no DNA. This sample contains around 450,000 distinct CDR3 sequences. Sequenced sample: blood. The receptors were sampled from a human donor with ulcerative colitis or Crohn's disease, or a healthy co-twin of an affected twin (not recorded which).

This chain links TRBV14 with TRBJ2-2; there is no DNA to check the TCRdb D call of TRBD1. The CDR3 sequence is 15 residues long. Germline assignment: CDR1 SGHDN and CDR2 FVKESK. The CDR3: CASSQKGTGGRELFF.

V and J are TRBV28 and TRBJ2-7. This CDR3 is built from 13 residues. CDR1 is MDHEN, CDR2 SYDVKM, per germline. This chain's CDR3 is CASSSDRSYEQYF.

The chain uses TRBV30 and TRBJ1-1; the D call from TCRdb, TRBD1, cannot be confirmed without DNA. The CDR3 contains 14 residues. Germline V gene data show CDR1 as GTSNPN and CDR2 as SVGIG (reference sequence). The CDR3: CAWNTGAVNTEAFF.

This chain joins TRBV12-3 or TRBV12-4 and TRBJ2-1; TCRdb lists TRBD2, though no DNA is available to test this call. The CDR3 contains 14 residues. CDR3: CASSGLAGTQEQFF.

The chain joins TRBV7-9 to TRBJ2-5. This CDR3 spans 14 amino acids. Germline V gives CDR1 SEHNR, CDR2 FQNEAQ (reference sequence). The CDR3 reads CASSLAAQKETQYF.

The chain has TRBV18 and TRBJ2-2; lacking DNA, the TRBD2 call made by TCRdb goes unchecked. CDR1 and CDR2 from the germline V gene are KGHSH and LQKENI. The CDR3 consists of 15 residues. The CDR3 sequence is CASSTSGGPAGELFF.

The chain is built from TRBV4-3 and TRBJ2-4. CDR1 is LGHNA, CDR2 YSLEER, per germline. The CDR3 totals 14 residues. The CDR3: CASSQATVENIQYF.

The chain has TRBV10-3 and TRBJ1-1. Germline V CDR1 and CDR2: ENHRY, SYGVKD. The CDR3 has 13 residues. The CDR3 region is CAISESAFFEAFF.

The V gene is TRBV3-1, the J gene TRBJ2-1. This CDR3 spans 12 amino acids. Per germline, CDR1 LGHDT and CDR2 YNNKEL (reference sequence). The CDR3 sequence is CASSQVWGEQFF.

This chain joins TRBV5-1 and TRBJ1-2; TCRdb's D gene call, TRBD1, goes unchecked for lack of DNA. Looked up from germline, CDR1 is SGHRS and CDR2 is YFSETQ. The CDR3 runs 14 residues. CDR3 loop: CASSRTGDAYGYTF.

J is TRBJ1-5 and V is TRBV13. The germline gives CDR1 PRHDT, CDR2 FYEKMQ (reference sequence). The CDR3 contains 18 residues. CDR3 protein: CASSLGLMGLSTNQPQHF.

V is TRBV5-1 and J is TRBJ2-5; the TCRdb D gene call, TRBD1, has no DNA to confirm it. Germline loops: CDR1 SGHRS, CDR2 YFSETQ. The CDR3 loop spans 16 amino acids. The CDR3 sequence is CASSPGGGSRQETQYF.

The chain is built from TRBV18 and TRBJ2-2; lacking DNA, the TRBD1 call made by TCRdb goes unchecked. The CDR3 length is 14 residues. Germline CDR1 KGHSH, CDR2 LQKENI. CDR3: CASSRQENTGELFF.

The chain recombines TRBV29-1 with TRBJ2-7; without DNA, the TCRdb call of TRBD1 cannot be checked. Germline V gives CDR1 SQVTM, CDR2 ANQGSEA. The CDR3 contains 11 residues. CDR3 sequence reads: CSVERGWEQYF.

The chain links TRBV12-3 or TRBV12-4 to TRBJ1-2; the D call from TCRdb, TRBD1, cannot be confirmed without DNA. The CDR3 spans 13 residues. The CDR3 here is CASSPDTSYGYTF.

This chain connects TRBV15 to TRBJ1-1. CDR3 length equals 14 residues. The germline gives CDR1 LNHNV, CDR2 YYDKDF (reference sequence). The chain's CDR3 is CATSPIGMNTEAFF.

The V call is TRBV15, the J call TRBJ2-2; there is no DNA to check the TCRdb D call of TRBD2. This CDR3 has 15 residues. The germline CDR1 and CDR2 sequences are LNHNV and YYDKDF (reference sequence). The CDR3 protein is CATKSWPTGTGELFF.

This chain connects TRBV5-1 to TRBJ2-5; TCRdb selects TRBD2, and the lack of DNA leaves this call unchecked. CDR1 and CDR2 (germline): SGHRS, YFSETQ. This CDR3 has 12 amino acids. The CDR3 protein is CASREDSPTQYF. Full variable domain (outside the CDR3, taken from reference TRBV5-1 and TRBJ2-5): KAGVTQTPRYLIKTRGQQVTLSCSPISGHRSVSWYQQTPGQGLQFLFEYFSETQRNKGNFPGRFSGRQFSNSRSEMNVSTLELGDSALYLCASREDSPTQYFGPGTRLLVL.

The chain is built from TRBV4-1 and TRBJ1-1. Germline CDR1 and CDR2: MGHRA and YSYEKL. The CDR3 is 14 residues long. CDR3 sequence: CASSQDSAEAEAFF.

This CDR3 is CAISAGGGTEAFF. V gene TRBV10-3 combines with J gene TRBJ1-1. The germline CDR1 and CDR2 sequences are ENHRY and SYGVKD. This CDR3 comprises 13 residues.

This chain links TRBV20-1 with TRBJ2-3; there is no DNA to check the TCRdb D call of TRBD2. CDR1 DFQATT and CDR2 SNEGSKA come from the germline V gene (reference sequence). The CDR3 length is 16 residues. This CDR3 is CSARTGLAESTDTQYF.

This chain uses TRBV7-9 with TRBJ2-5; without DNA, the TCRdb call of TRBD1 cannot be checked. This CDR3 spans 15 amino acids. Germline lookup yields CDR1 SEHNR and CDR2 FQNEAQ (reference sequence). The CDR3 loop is CASSPRGAPQETQYF.

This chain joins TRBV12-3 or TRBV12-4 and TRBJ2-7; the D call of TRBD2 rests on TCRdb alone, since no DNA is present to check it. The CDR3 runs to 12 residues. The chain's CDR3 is CASSLGEDEQYF.

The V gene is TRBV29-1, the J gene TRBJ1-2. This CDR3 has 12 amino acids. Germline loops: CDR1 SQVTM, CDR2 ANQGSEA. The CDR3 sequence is CSVEVSVGGYTF.

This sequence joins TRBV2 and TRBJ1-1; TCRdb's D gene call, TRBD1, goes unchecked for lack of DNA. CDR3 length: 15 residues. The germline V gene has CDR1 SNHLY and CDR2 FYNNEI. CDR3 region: CASRGQLGGDTEAFF.

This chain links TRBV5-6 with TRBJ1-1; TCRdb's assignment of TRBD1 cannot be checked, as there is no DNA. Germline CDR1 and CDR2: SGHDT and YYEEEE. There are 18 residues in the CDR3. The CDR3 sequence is CASSWQGQGALRNTEAFF.

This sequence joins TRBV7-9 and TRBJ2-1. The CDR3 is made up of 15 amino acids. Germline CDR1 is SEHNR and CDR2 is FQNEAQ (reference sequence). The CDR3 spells CASSASGRIYNEQFF.

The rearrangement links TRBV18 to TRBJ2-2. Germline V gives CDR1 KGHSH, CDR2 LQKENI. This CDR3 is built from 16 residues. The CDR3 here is CASSPQPAPNTGELFF.

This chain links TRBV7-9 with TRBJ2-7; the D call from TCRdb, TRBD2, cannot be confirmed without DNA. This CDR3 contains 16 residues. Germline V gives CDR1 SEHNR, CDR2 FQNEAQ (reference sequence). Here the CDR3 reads CASSPRTSGTSYEQYF.

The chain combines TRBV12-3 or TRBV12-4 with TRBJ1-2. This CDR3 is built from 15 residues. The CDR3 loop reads CASSYSFEGSYGYTF.